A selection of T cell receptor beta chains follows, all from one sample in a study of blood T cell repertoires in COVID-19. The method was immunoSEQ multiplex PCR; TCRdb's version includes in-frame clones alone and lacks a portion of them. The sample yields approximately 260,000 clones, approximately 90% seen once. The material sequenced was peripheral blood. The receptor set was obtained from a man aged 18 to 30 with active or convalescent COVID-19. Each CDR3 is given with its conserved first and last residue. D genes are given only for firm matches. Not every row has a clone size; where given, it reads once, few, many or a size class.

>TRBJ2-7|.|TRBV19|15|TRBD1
TGTGCCAGTAGTTTTCGTCCGGGACAGGGACACGAGCAGTACTTC
CASSFRPGQGHEQYF
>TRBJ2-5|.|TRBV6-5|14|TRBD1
TGTGCCAGCAGCCCCGGGACAGTTCAAGAGACCCAGTACTTC
CASSPGTVQETQYF
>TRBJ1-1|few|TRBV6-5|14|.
TGTGCCAGCACCAGGACGTTTAGCGACACTGAAGCTTTCTTT
CASTRTFSDTEAFF
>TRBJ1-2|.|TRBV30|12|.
TGTGCCTGGAGTGTGAGCTACTATGGCTACACCTTC
CAWSVSYYGYTF
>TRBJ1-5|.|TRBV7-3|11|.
TGTGCCGAAGGCGAGGAAGGGCCCCAGCATTTT
CAEGEEGPQHF
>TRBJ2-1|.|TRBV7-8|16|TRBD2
TGTGCCAGCGTTCCACAGGAGGCTAGCGGGAGCAATGAGCAGTTCTTC
CASVPQEASGSNEQFF
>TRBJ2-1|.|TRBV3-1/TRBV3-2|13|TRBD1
TGTGCCAGCAGTCGGGACAGGGTTGATGAGCAGTTCTTC
CASSRDRVDEQFF
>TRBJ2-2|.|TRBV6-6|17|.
TGTGCCAGCAGCCGAATCCGGGACACCCAGAGCACCGGGGAGCTGTTTTTT
CASSRIRDTQSTGELFF
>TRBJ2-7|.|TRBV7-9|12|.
TGTGCCAGCAGCTTAGAAAGGAGGGGGCAGTACTTC
CASSLERRGQYF
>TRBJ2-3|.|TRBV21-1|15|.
TGTGCCAGCAGCCAAGGGAGGGGCCTGGGAGATACGCAGTATTTT
CASSQGRGLGDTQYF
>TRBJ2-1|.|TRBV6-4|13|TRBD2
TGTGCCAGCAGTGACGGGCGGGAGAGTAGGAAGTTCTTC
CASSDGRESRKFF
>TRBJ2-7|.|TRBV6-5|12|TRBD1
TGTGCCAGCAACAGACAGGGCGCCGAGCAGTACTTC
CASNRQGAEQYF
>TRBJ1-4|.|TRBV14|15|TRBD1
TGTGCCAGCAGCCAAGTACAGGGGTTGGATGAAAAACTGTTTTTT
CASSQVQGLDEKLFF
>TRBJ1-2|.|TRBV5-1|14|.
TGCGCCAGCAATAGGGGTGCGGCTAACTATGGCTACACCTTC
CASNRGAANYGYTF
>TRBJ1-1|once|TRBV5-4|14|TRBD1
TGTGCCAGCAGCTTGGGTACAGGGGGTACTGAAGCTTTCTTT
CASSLGTGGTEAFF
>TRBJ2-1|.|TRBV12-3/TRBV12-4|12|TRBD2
TGTGCCGCGGGAGAGGATTGGAATGAGCAGTTCTTC
CAAGEDWNEQFF
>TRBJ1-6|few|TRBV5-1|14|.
TGCGCCAGCAGCTTGGGACAGGCAAATTCACCCCTCCACTTT
CASSLGQANSPLHF
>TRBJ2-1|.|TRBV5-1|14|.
TGCGCCAGCAATGGGGGCGATAGCTTGAATGAGCAGTTCTTC
CASNGGDSLNEQFF
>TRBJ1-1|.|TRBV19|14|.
TGTGCCAGTATGCGGTTCTGGAAGGACACTGAAGCTTTCTTT
CASMRFWKDTEAFF
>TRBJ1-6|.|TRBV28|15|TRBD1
TGTGCCAGCAGTTTGGGGGACAGGTTTAATTCACCCCTCCACTTT
CASSLGDRFNSPLHF
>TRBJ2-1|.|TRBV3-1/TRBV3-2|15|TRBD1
TGTGCCAGCAGCCAACGGGACAGGGCCTACAATGAGCAGTTCTTC
CASSQRDRAYNEQFF
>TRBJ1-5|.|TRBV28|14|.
TGTGCCAGCAGTACGGACATATTGTATCAGCCCCAGCATTTT
CASSTDILYQPQHF
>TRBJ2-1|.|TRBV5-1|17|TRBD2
TGCGCCAGCAGGACTAGCGGGACACCCAGCTCCTACAATGAGCAGTTCTTC
CASRTSGTPSSYNEQFF
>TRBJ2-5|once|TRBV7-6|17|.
TGTGCCAGCAGCTTAGTACGGACTACCGAGATTAAAGAGACCCAGTACTTC
CASSLVRTTEIKETQYF
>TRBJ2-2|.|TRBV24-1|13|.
TGTGCCACCAGTATAGGGGTCACCGGGGAGCTGTTTTTT
CATSIGVTGELFF
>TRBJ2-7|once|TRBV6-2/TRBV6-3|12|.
TGTGCCAGCAGTCTTTCAGGGATCGAGCAGTACTTC
CASSLSGIEQYF
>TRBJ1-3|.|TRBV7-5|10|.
TGTGCCAGAAGCTCGAGCACCATATATTTT
CARSSSTIYF
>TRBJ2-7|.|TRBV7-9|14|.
TGTGCCAGCAGCTCTTCCCGGGGGACGGACGAGCAGTACTTC
CASSSSRGTDEQYF
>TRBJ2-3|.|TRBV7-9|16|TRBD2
TGTGCCAGCAGCTTAGCGAAAGGACTAGGCACAGATACGCAGTATTTT
CASSLAKGLGTDTQYF
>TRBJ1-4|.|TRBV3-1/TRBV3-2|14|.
TGTGCCAGCAGCCCCACTTCCCGCGGTGAAAAACTGTTTTTT
CASSPTSRGEKLFF
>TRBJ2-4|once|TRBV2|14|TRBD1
TGTGCCAGCAGCCAACAGGGGACGGGAAACATTCAGTACTTC
CASSQQGTGNIQYF
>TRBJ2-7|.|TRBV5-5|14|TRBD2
TGTGCCAGCAGCTTGAGGCTAGCGGGGTACGAGCAGTACTTC
CASSLRLAGYEQYF
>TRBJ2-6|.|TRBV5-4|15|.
TGTGCCAGCACCCTCAGGGGCTCTGGGGCCAACGTCCTGACTTTC
CASTLRGSGANVLTF
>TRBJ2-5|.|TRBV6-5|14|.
TGTGCCAGCAGTTACACAGGGATTCAAGAGACCCAGTACTTC
CASSYTGIQETQYF
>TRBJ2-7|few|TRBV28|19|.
TGTGCCAGCAGTTTAGCGGGGAGTAGGGTAGGTAACAGAGTCTACGAGCAGTACTTC
CASSLAGSRVGNRVYEQYF
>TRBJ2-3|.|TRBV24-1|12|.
TGTGCCACCGGGAGGACCACAGATACGCAGTATTTT
CATGRTTDTQYF
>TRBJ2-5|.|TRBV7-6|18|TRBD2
TGTGCCAGCAGCTTGTCCCACCTTACTAGCGGGAGAGGGAAGACCCAGTACTTC
CASSLSHLTSGRGKTQYF
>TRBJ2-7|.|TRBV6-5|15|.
TGTGCCAGCAGTTACTCACCGCGGGGAGGCTACGAGCAGTACTTC
CASSYSPRGGYEQYF
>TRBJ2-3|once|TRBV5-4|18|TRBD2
TGTGCCAGCAGCTGGAACCCGACTAGCGGGGCATACACAGATACGCAGTATTTT
CASSWNPTSGAYTDTQYF
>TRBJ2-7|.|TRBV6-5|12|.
TGTGCCAGCAGTTCCAGGGGCTACGAGCAGTACTTC
CASSSRGYEQYF
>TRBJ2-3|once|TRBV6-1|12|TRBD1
TGTGCCAGCTGTCAGGGGGTAGATACGCAGTATTTT
CASCQGVDTQYF
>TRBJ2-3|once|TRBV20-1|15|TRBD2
TGCAGTGCTAGTATTCTAGCGGACTTCACAGATACTCAGTATTTT
CSASILADFTDTQYF
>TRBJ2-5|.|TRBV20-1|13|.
TGCAGTGCAAGTGGGGGAGTTAAAGAGACCCAGTACTTC
CSASGGVKETQYF
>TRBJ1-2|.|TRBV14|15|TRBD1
TGTGCCAGCAGCCAAGACGGTAACAGGGGCTATGGCTACACCTTC
CASSQDGNRGYGYTF
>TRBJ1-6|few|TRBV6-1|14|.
TGTGCCAGCAGTGATGGGACTCCCGGGACACCCCTCCACTTT
CASSDGTPGTPLHF
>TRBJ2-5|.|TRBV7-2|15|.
TGTGCCAGCAGCCCGCGACTAGGGGAGATTGAGACCCAGTACTTC
CASSPRLGEIETQYF